This T cell receptor beta chain emerged from a study of T cells expressing NK-cell markers (dated by TCRdb to about 2020). Study-wide context: Fewer than ten donors provided sorted CD3+CD56+NKG2C+, CD3+CD56+NKG2C- and CD3+CD56-NKG2C+ T-cell subsets, whose TCR beta-chain repertoires were profiled. Sequencing of the libraries produced 2 x 150 bp reads on Illumina HiSeq 2000/2500, MiSeq or NextSeq. The eight sequenced donors were randomly selected healthy volunteers, three men and five women. Among the eight sequenced donors, only one was HCMV-seronegative, while the other seven were HCMV-seropositive.

On this clonotype: The specificity of this receptor is unknown.

HCMV serostatus was determined by detecting HCMV-specific IgG in serum with a commercial ELISA kit. Peripheral blood mononuclear cells were isolated from blood by Ficoll density gradient centrifugation. Findings and caveats that apply to the study as a whole: Those dominant clonotypes were again the most abundant among CD3+CD56-NKG2C+ cells in several donors, at about 25-65%. Whether the expanded NKG2C-expressing T cell clones were specific for HCMV antigens was left unclear. In roughly six donors, the dominant CD3+CD56+NKG2C+ clonotypes ranked among the top 10 CD8+ clonotypes, making up roughly 1.0-7.0% of CD8+ T cells.

This sample was sequenced with an Illumina HiSeq 2000. TCR beta cDNA libraries were made by 5'RACE template switching that added a universal primer site and unique molecular identifiers. Priming for cDNA synthesis came from the TCR beta constant segment, and two successive PCR amplification steps followed. Under the source paper's analysis protocol: MIGEC was used to demultiplex reads and group the reads by UMI, and MiTCR was used to assemble and quantify clonotypes. Only TCR cDNA sequences supported by at least two reads were kept to exclude erroneous sequences. The tcR package was used for downstream repertoire analysis, and clonotypes were matched across fractions by CDR3 nucleotide sequence plus V segment. VDJmatch was used to annotate antigen specificity against VDJdb, with one amino acid substitution allowed in CDR3. The reads went through TCRdb reprocessing, and each CDR3 protein sequence gets one entry with no DNA. These V and J calls derive from TCRdb rather than the authors' analysis. The table for this sample lists a few hundred thousand distinct CDR3 sequences. The top ten hold around 1.4% of the sample.

Sample: blood T cells: a sorted CD56 or NKG2C T cell subset, CD4+ or CD8+ T cells, or bulk PBMC T cells (not recorded which). This sequence originates from a woman aged 50 to 60 in good health. Donor details come from another sample of the same person, matched by shared clones.

The CDR3 protein sequence reads: CASSATGGNTDTQYF. The rearrangement combines TRBV7-8 with TRBJ2-3; without DNA, the TCRdb call of TRBD1 cannot be checked. CDR1 and CDR2 are drawn from the germline V gene: SGHVS, FQNEAQ. Including the terminal cysteine and phenylalanine, the CDR3 comprises 15 residues. The entry carries no DNA sequence.